This T cell receptor (beta chain) stems from a study of metastatic and nonmetastatic thyroid tumors. Across the study: Comparative analysis of repertoires was undertaken across blood and tumor or nodule tissue obtained from malignant and benign thyroid patients.

Nobody among the patients had been given any treatment before thyroid surgery. In the case of this clone: Its target is not known.

Between the trimmed V and J ends, which lost 2 bases and 9 bases, there was a span of 8 bases. The CDR3 contains 11 residues. Whole-study findings and limits: Reports indicated that malignant thyroid tumors showed significantly higher TCR beta diversity than benign nodules did, in blood and tumor.

Under the authors' procedure: To classify distant metastasis in papillary thyroid cancer, a model was built from CDR3 differences across clinicopathological groups. TCRdb reprocessed the PCR reads using MiXCR. These V and J calls derive from TCRdb rather than the authors' analysis. The sample yields roughly 10,000 clones, 38% seen once. The TCR sequence derives from a female donor with papillary thyroid cancer or a benign thyroid nodule (not recorded which). Some clones in this sample may be carry-over from other donors' samples. The chain uses TRBV6-7 and TRBJ2-7, with no clear D. TRBV6-7 is given ORF status, its function remaining uncertain. The sample was tumor tissue. CDR3 loop: CASSYRKGQYF. In DNA form, the CDR3 reads TGTGCCAGCAGTTACAGGAAGGGGCAGTACTTC.